This T cell receptor beta chain was documented in a study of T-cell reconstitution after alpha-beta-depleted transplantation in children. Using unique molecular identifiers, the investigators prepared the TCRbeta library. TCRdb called the PCR reads again in MiXCR, with one record for every CDR3 protein. This sample has some 200,000 distinct CDR3 sequences, with around 9.6% found just once. CDR1 is MNHEY, CDR2 SVGEGT, per germline. The CDR3 length is 18 residues. Trimming took 7 bases from V and 6 from J; bases not matched to a gene: 19. This clonotype occurred a few times. This receptor was obtained from a human donor who donated a stem cell graft to a child with acute lymphoblastic leukemia. The V call is TRBV6-2 or TRBV6-3, the J call TRBJ1-5, with TRBD1 identical over 9 bases. The sample in question was PBMCs from the stem cell graft donor, obtained from the stem cell graft. The CDR3 region has the DNA TGTGCCAGCAACAACCGGGACAGGGTCTCGCGGGTCATTCAGCCCCAGCATTTT. Its translation: CASNNRDRVSRVIQPQHF.